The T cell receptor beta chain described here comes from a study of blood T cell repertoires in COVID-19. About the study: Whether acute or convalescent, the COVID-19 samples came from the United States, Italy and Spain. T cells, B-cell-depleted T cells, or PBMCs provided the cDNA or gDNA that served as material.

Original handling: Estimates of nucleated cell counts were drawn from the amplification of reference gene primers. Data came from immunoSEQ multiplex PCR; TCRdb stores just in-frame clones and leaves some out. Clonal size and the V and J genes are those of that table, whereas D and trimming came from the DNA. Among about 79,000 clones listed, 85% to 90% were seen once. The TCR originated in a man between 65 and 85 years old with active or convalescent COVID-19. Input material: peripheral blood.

The CDR3 nucleotides read TGCGCCAGCAGCCAAGTTTACGAATCCGGAGGTTCACCCCTCCACTTT. Residues: CASSQVYESGGSPLHF. The chain carries TRBV4-3 and TRBJ1-6, with D unclear. With 1 base removed from V and 9 bases from J, the gap between germline ends came to 16 bases. CDR1 is LGHNA and CDR2 is YSLEER in the germline V gene. This CDR3 contains 16 residues.